The next 29 T cell receptor beta chains were all read from a single sample in a study of cytomegalovirus exposure and HLA in healthy donors (TCRdb year 2017). The method was the immunoSEQ multiplex PCR assay. Here the immuneACCESS table is served through TCRdb, limited to in-frame sequences with V and J called. Missing clones are a known gap in these copies; in checked studies unresolved V genes cover under half, and the rest lacks a known reason. Counted in this sample were around 120,000 clones; approximately 90% of them appeared once. The top ten constitute over 6% of the sample. The sequencing input was PBMCs. The source is a woman under 30 in good health and CMV-seropositive.

There are a few counts of this clone. The gene calls are TRBV4-1 and TRBJ2-7; 9 bases line up with TRBD1. V was clipped by 4 bases and J by 4 bases; unmatched bases: 2. The CDR3 is 13 residues long. CDR1 MGHRA and CDR2 YSYEKL come from the germline V gene. In nucleotides, the CDR3 is TGCGCCAGCAGCCGACAGGGGGGATACGAGCAGTACTTC. Translating gives CASSRQGGYEQYF.

This chain connects TRBV5-4 to TRBJ2-2; no reliable D call. Germline V gene lookup returns CDR1 SGHNT and CDR2 YYREEE (reference sequence). There are 16 residues in the CDR3. Trimming took 3 bases from V and 2 from J, leaving 14 bases between them. For the CDR3, the DNA is TGTGCCAGCAGCTCCCCCCAGGCAGCCAACACCGGGGAGCTGTTTTTT. This encodes CASSSPQAANTGELFF.

This chain connects TRBV19 to TRBJ2-7, with a tentative D call TRBD1 (6 bases). CDR1 and CDR2 (germline): LNHDA, SQIVND (reference sequence). V lost 6 bases and J 3 bases, leaving 12 bases between the germline ends. CDR3 length: 13 residues. The CDR3 nucleotides read TGTGCCAGTAGGGACAGCAATTTCTACGAGCAGTACTTC. It codes for CASRDSNFYEQYF.

The chain links TRBV19 to TRBJ1-1; weak D call: TRBD1 (6 bases). V dropped 5 bases and J dropped 1 base, with 8 bases sitting between them. The CDR3 is 13 amino acids. From germline, CDR1 is LNHDA and CDR2 SQIVND (reference sequence). CDR3 sequence (DNA): TGTGCCAGTAGTTGGGACAAGAACACTGAAGCTTTCTTT. Amino acids: CASSWDKNTEAFF.

J is TRBJ2-1 and V is TRBV21-1; whether TRBD1, the table's D call, matches the DNA was not checked. TRBV21-1 counts as a pseudogene. This CDR3 is built from 16 residues. The CDR3 spells CASSKVTGGKYNEQFF. The CDR3 DNA reads TGTGCCAGCAGCAAAGTAACAGGGGGTAAGTACAATGAGCAGTTCTTC.

There are a few counts of this clone. This chain links TRBV7-6 with TRBJ1-6, with D tentatively TRBD1 (6 bases). Germline lookup yields CDR1 SGHVS and CDR2 FNYEAQ. The CDR3 consists of 16 residues. V gave up 4 bases and J gave up 7 bases, with 17 bases separating them. The CDR3 DNA reads as TGTGCCAGCAGCTCCCAAACGACAGGCACGAATTCACCCCTCCACTTT. This translates into CASSSQTTGTNSPLHF.

This clone showed up just a few times. V is TRBV30 and J is TRBJ1-5; D gene uncertain. The CDR3 loop spans 13 amino acids. The V gene's germline CDR1 is GTSNPN and CDR2 SVGIG (reference sequence). V lost 3 bases and J 1 base, leaving 7 bases between the germline ends. The CDR3, as DNA: TGTGCCTGGAGCCCGGGGAGCAATCAGCCCCAGCATTTT. Translating it yields CAWSPGSNQPQHF. Full variable domain (rest looked up from reference TRBV30 and TRBJ1-5): SQTIHQWPATLVQPVGSPLSLECTVEGTSNPNLYWYRQAAGRGLQLLFYSVGIGQISSEVPQNLSASRPQDRQFILSSKKLLLSDSGFYLCAWSPGSNQPQHFGDGTRLSIL.

The V gene is TRBV19, the J gene TRBJ2-7; the match to TRBD2 covers 10 bases. The CDR3 has 15 residues. V was pared by 5 bases and J by 0 bases, with 4 bases of the junction left unmatched. Looked up from germline, CDR1 is LNHDA and CDR2 is SQIVND (reference sequence). The CDR3 sequence: CASSASGSPSYEQYF. The CDR3 bases are TGTGCCAGTAGTGCTAGCGGGAGCCCCTCCTACGAGCAGTACTTC.

This chain connects TRBV6-1 to TRBJ1-5; 10 positions agree with TRBD1. Germline trimming cut 8 bases from V and 9 bases from J; bases unmatched to any gene: 13. The CDR3 has 15 residues. Germline CDR1 reads MNHNS; CDR2 reads SASEGT. CDR3 loop: CASDPTGGLRGPQHF. In nucleotides, the CDR3 is TGTGCCAGCGATCCGACAGGGGGCCTACGGGGGCCCCAGCATTTT.

The chain carries TRBV9 and TRBJ2-7; TRBD1 is a possible D gene (5 bases). V was shortened by 4 bases and J by 5 bases, with 19 bases between the two germline ends. Germline V gives CDR1 SGDLS, CDR2 YYNGEE. The CDR3 spans 15 residues. The CDR3 spells CASSSSGYYPNEQYF. In DNA, the CDR3 is TGTGCCAGCAGCTCCTCAGGGTATTACCCCAACGAGCAGTACTTC.

The chain links TRBV13 to TRBJ1-1; 10 nucleotides match TRBD1. The CDR3 contains 15 residues. Germline assignment: CDR1 PRHDT and CDR2 FYEKMQ (reference sequence). Germline trimming cut 5 bases from V and 7 bases from J; bases unmatched to any gene: 10. The CDR3 DNA reads as TGTGCCAGCAGCCAAACCGACAGGGGGCTGAGTGAAGCTTTCTTT. Translated: CASSQTDRGLSEAFF.

The chain couples TRBV30 to TRBJ2-1; D is undetermined. Looked up from germline, CDR1 is GTSNPN and CDR2 is SVGIG (reference sequence). V dropped 4 bases and J dropped 9 bases, with 10 bases sitting between them. CDR3 length equals 11 residues. The CDR3 DNA follows: TGTGCCTGGACGCTGAGAGTTGAGCAGTTCTTC. Translated, it gives CAWTLRVEQFF.

This sequence joins TRBV19 and TRBJ1-5, with 9 bases aligning to TRBD1. CDR3 length equals 19 residues. The germline CDR1 and CDR2 sequences are LNHDA and SQIVND (reference sequence). Trimming took 7 bases from V and 7 from J; bases not matched to a gene: 23. The CDR3, as DNA: TGTGCCAGTATCTCTACTCCCAGCGGGACAGGGTGGGTTGACCAGCCCCAGCATTTT. It codes for CASISTPSGTGWVDQPQHF.

The sample holds one count of this clone. This CDR3 is CASSFVGGTEAFF. CDR3 DNA: TGTGCCAGCAGCTTCGTAGGGGGCACTGAAGCTTTCTTT. The chain carries TRBV5-6 and TRBJ1-1; D is perhaps TRBD1 (6 bases). Between the trimmed V and J ends, which lost 2 bases and 4 bases, there was a span of 9 bases. The germline V gene encodes CDR1 SGHDT and CDR2 YYEEEE. This CDR3 has 13 amino acids.

This chain joins TRBV29-1 and TRBJ2-7; 8 positions match TRBD2. The CDR3 contains 13 residues. Germline V gene data show CDR1 as SQVTM and CDR2 as ANQGSEA. The J segment lost 0 bases and the V segment lost 7 bases, leaving 5 bases of the junction unmatched. CDR3 residues: CSGTGGPSYEQYF. The CDR3 DNA is TGCAGCGGGACGGGAGGGCCCTCCTACGAGCAGTACTTC.

V and J are TRBV7-9 and TRBJ2-1; 10 positions match TRBD2. The CDR3 sequence is 16 residues long. Unmatched junction bases numbered 10, after V lost 3 bases and J lost 8 bases. Germline lookup yields CDR1 SEHNR and CDR2 FQNEAQ (reference sequence). CDR3 amino acids: CASSFPKAGGLDEQFF. DNA of the CDR3: TGTGCCAGCAGCTTTCCGAAAGCGGGGGGGCTTGATGAGCAGTTCTTC.

The chain links TRBV4-1 to TRBJ2-1; tentative D call: TRBD2 (6 bases). Germline V lookup: CDR1 MGHRA, CDR2 YSYEKL. The V gene lost 2 bases and the J gene lost 1 base, with 15 bases spanning the gap. The CDR3 is 17 residues long. The CDR3 DNA reads TGCGCCAGCAGCCAAAACCAGGGACTTTCGTCCTACAATGAGCAGTTCTTC. This translates into CASSQNQGLSSYNEQFF.

The CDR3 region is CASSEREDRFREKLFF. In DNA, the CDR3 is TGTGCCAGCAGTGAACGCGAGGACAGGTTCCGAGAAAAACTGTTTTTT. The chain links TRBV6-1 to TRBJ1-4, with 7 bases fitting TRBD1. V dropped 2 bases and J dropped 8; count of bases not matched to a gene: 11. CDR1 and CDR2 (germline): MNHNS, SASEGT. The CDR3 runs to 16 residues.

The V call is TRBV30, the J call TRBJ2-7, with 10 nucleotides matching TRBD1. The CDR3 contains 14 residues. Germline-derived CDR1 and CDR2 are GTSNPN and SVGIG (reference sequence). Trimming took 0 bases from V and 3 from J; bases not matched to a gene: 2. CDR3 DNA sequence: TGTGCCTGGAGTGTAGGGACAGGGGTCTACGAGCAGTACTTC. It encodes CAWSVGTGVYEQYF. The complete variable domain, with remaining parts taken from reference TRBV30 and TRBJ2-7, reads SQTIHQWPATLVQPVGSPLSLECTVEGTSNPNLYWYRQAAGRGLQLLFYSVGIGQISSEVPQNLSASRPQDRQFILSSKKLLLSDSGFYLCAWSVGTGVYEQYFGPGTRLTVT.

This chain uses TRBV19 with TRBJ2-5, with 13 nucleotides matching TRBD2. Germline V gives CDR1 LNHDA, CDR2 SQIVND (reference sequence). V lost 5 bases to trimming and J lost 4 bases; unmatched junction nucleotides: 7. CDR3 length equals 16 residues. The DNA of the CDR3 is TGTGCCAGTAGTGTAACTAGCGGGGGGGCCTCAGAGACCCAGTACTTC. Protein: CASSVTSGGASETQYF. Based on the CDR3 plus reference TRBV19 and TRBJ2-5, the full variable domain is DGGITQSPKYLFRKEGQNVTLSCEQNLNHDAMYWYRQDPGQGLRLIYYSQIVNDFQKGDIAEGYSVSREKKESFPLTVTSAQKNPTAFYLCASSVTSGGASETQYFGPGTRLLVL.

The chain uses TRBV4-3 and TRBJ1-1; D gene unclear. CDR3 length: 17 amino acids. Trimming took off 0 bases at V and 1 base at J, with 15 bases between the two ends. Germline CDR1 LGHNA, CDR2 YSLEER. The CDR3 DNA follows: TGCGCCAGCAGCCAAGATCGAATGTCGGGAAGGAACACTGAAGCTTTCTTT. It is translated as CASSQDRMSGRNTEAFF.

This CDR3 is CASSLGQGGTEAFF. The CDR3 bases are TGTGCCAGCAGTTTGGGACAGGGGGGAACTGAAGCTTTCTTT. This chain uses TRBV11-2 with TRBJ1-1, with 11 bases lining up with TRBD1. Germline CDR1 SGHAT, CDR2 FQNNGV. V lost 6 bases and J lost 5; bases outside the gene matches: 5. This CDR3 region has 14 residues.

The V and J genes are TRBV6-4 and TRBJ2-3, with TRBD1 as a possible D gene (6 bases). V lost 0 bases and J 0 bases, leaving 7 bases between the germline ends. This CDR3 region has 15 residues. CDR1 is MRHNA, CDR2 SNTAGT, per germline. The CDR3 reads CASSDSQGSTDTQYF. The CDR3 DNA reads TGTGCCAGCAGTGACTCCCAGGGGAGCACAGATACGCAGTATTTT.

J is TRBJ2-5 and V is TRBV30; TRBD2 agrees at 7 bases. The germline V gene encodes CDR1 GTSNPN and CDR2 SVGIG (reference sequence). Unmatched junction bases numbered 13, after V lost 2 bases and J lost 4 bases. The CDR3 extends over 16 amino acids. This CDR3 is CAWSLGNTAGRETQYF. For the CDR3, the DNA is TGTGCCTGGAGTTTGGGGAATACAGCGGGGAGAGAGACCCAGTACTTC.

The rearrangement uses TRBV5-1 and TRBJ2-1; TRBD2 agrees at 11 bases. The germline V gene has CDR1 SGHRS and CDR2 YFSETQ. The CDR3 consists of 15 residues. Trimming removed 4 bases from V and 9 bases from J; junction bases left unmatched: 9. The CDR3 sequence is CASSVTSGGSAEQFF. CDR3 bases: TGCGCCAGCAGCGTAACTAGCGGGGGCTCGGCTGAGCAGTTCTTC.

This chain joins TRBV18 and TRBJ1-3; the D is unclear. The CDR3 contains 16 residues. CDR1 is KGHSH and CDR2 is LQKENI in the germline V gene. The germline V and J ends were trimmed by 2 bases and 0 bases, with 11 bases remaining between them. The CDR3 coding sequence is TGTGCCAGCTCACCAACCCCCCCCAGCTCTGGAAACACCATATATTTT. Protein sequence: CASSPTPPSSGNTIYF.

V gene TRBV7-2 combines with J gene TRBJ2-7; D unresolved. V gave up 2 bases and J gave up 3 bases, with 11 bases separating them. CDR1 SGHTA and CDR2 FQGNSA come from the germline V gene. The CDR3 contains 14 residues. The CDR3 loop is CASSLIAPRYEQYF. The CDR3 nucleotides are TGTGCCAGCAGCTTAATAGCTCCTCGCTACGAGCAGTACTTC.

About this clone: Other DNA sequences in this sample translate to the same CDR3. The chain combines TRBV7-9 with TRBJ2-2; a weak D match, TRBD2 (6 bases). Trimming cost V 1 base and J 1 base, with 10 bases left between them. This CDR3 has 16 residues. The germline V gene has CDR1 SEHNR and CDR2 FQNEAQ (reference sequence). The CDR3 DNA reads TGTGCCAGCAGCTTAGGGGGTAGCGGGAACACCGGGGAGCTGTTTTTT. Residues: CASSLGGSGNTGELFF.

V and J are TRBV7-2 and TRBJ1-1; 7 bases are a match to TRBD1. This CDR3 has 16 residues. Germline V CDR1 and CDR2: SGHTA, FQGNSA. After removal of 0 bases from V and 7 bases from J, the junction contained 11 bases not matched to a gene. The CDR3, as DNA: TGTGCCAGCAGCTTAGCCCTCCGCGTAGGGGGCAGTGAAGCTTTCTTT. This encodes CASSLALRVGGSEAFF. The full variable domain, rest sourced from reference TRBV7-2 and TRBJ1-1, is GAGVSQSPSNKVTEKGKDVELRCDPISGHTALYWYRQSLGQGLEFLIYFQGNSAPDKSGLPSDRFSAERTGGSVSTLTIQRTQQEDSAVYLCASSLALRVGGSEAFFGQGTRLTVV.